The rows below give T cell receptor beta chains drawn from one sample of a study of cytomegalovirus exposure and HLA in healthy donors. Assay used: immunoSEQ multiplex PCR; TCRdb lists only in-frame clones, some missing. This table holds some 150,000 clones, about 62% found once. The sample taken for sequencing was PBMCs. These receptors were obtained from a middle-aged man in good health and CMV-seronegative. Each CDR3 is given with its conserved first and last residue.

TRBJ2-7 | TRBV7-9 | CASRPRTESYEQYF
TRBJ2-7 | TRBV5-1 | CASSLLPRGGTYEQYF
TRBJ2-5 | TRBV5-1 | CASSPGLAGPRQETQYF
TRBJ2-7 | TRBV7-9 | CASSYRHIGQREPYEQYF
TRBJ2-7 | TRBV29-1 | CSVNRGGLGLSYEQYF
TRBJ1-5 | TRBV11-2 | CASSQGTQPQHF
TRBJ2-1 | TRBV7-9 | CSSSLQSAYNEQFF
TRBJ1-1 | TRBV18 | CASSPPERRNTEAFF
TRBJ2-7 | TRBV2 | CASSQEGEFDEQYF
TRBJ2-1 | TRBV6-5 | CASSLRAGEQFF
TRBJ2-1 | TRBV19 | CASTELAGVVYEQFF
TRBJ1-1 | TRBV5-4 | CASSGHRNTEAFF
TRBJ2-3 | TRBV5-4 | CASSLAPAGGTDTQYF
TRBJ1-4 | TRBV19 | CASQPYTGGVGEKLFF
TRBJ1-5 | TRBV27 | CASSFRNQGARSQPQHF
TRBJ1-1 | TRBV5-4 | CASSRDRMNTEAFF
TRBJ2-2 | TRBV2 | CATRQGAYDTGELFF
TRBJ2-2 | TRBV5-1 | CASSSTRDIGELFF
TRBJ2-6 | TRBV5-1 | CASSPLGQASSSGANVLTF
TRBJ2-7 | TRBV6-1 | CASSVGGLAGVTYEQYF
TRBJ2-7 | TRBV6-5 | CATRLAGDEQYF
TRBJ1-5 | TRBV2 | CASSEDRVRKPQHF
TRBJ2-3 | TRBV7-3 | CASSLSVASGSLTDTQYF
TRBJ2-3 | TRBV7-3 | CASSLGGRATDTQYF
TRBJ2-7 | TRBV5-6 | CASSLVKAGAPREQYF
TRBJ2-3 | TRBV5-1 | CASSLADFRTDTQYF
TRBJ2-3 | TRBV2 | CASSLSGVTDTQYF
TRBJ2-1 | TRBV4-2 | CASSPGLEGFNEQFF
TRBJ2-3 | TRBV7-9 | CASSHTSTDTQYF
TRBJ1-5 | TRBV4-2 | CASSREDRSNQPQHF
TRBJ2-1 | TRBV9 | CASSVAPSGGYNEQFF
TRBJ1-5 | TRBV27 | CASRTGLGNQPQHF
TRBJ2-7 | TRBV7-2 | CASSSTGTGPYEQYF
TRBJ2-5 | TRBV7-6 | CASSSRQVGETQYF
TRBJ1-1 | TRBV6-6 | CASINGQANTEAFF
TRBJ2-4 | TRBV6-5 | CASSYSSGLAKNIQYF
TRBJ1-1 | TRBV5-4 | CASSRRVDTEAFF
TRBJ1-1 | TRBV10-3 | CASRGSWPEAFF
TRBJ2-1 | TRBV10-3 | CAISESLAGIYNEQFF
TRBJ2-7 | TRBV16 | CASSQYSSSYEQYF
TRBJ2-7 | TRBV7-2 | CASSVGTSGRGEQYF
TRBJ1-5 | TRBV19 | CASSRMDFYQPQHF
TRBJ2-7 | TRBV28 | CASRPTGGIYEQYF
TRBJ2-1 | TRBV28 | CASRTSGNYNEQFF
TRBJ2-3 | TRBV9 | CASSVNPGVVNTQYF
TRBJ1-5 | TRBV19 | CASSIPAGSNQPQHF
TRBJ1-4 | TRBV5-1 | CASSLGTNSDNEKLFF
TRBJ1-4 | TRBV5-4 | CASSFPTGKLFF
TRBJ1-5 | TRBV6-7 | CARKGGRADRNQPQHF
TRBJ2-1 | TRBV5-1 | CASSGDFVGNEQFF
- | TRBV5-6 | CASSLGAGGPGYEQYF
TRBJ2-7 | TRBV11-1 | CASSSYSYEQYF
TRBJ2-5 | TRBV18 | CASSPPSRAETQYF
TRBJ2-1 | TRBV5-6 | CASSLASNEQFF
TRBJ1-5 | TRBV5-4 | CASSRDRNQPQHF
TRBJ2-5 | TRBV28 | CASSKRVQETQYF
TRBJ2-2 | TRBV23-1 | CASSLGLVWREDTGELFF
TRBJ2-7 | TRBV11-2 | CASSLSQGSYEQYF